This T cell receptor beta chain was found in a study of Ad26.COV2.S vaccination and SARS-CoV-2 variants. Whole-study context: The vaccine Ad26.COV2.S was put into the muscle once, or twice with 56 days between.

General study findings and limits: Researchers reported similar non-spike TCR breadth in vaccine and placebo recipients.

Treatment denoted: about 20 received Ad26.COV2.S at low or high dose, single or two shots; 5 received placebo; per-sample allocation not given. Repertoires come from day 63 after the first vaccine or placebo injection. Adults aged 18-55 years in Boston included the donor. Wuhan-strain SARS-CoV-2 spike was expressed by the Ad26 vector that made up the vaccine. This CDR3 contains 15 residues. Trimming left V 2 bases short and J 0 bases short, with 11 bases between. Germline loops: CDR1 SGHRS, CDR2 YFSETQ. Sequenced by immunoSEQ multiplex PCR; TCRdb stores in-frame clones only, minus some. Here the sample spans some 300,000 clones, 70% to 90% being singletons. Of note for this clone: The antigen remains unidentified.

The J gene is TRBJ1-1, the V gene TRBV5-1; weak D call: TRBD1 (6 bases). The origin of this receptor is a person between 18 and 59 years old who received the Ad26.COV2.S COVID-19 vaccine or a placebo. Source: peripheral blood, taken in a trial of Ad26.COV2.S vaccine versus placebo. CDR3 loop: CASSFRQGMNTEAFF. The CDR3 DNA reads as TGCGCCAGCAGCTTTCGGCAGGGGATGAACACTGAAGCTTTCTTT.